This T cell receptor beta chain was observed in a study of cytomegalovirus exposure and HLA in healthy donors. Regarding the study as a whole: TCR beta chains numbering more than 150 were designated cytomegalovirus-associated.

Measured with immunoSEQ multiplex PCR; TCRdb has only the in-frame clones, and not every one. The table shows some 110,000 clones, with around 88% occurring only once. Details on this clone: Its target is not known.

V dropped 6 bases and J dropped 3; count of bases not matched to a gene: 24. Looked up from germline, CDR1 is SNHLY and CDR2 is FYNNEI. The CDR3 length is 23 residues. This chain uses TRBV2 with TRBJ2-1; 15 nucleotides agree with TRBD2. This TCR was recovered from a young man in good health and CMV-seronegative. Sequencing was done on a sample of PBMCs. This CDR3 is CASRSGRGDTGTSGRKDYNEQFF. The CDR3 DNA follows: TGTGCCAGCAGATCGGGGAGGGGGGATACCGGGACTAGCGGGAGGAAAGACTACAATGAGCAGTTCTTC.